These T cell receptor beta chains were read from a single sample in a study of blood T cell repertoires in COVID-19. TCRdb keeps only in-frame clones here, not all; method: immunoSEQ multiplex PCR. The table has 150,000 to 200,000 clones, around 82% seen once; the top ten hold approximately 7%. Material: peripheral blood. The origin of the receptors is a woman aged 40 to 50 with COVID-19, enrolled during active disease. Each CDR3 is given without its conserved first and last residue.

TRBV10-1 | ASSESRPGTEAF
TRBV11-1 | ASSLAGLAGGQDTQY
TRBV25-1 | ASSEYLAGFRETQY
TRBV9 | ASSVLEGAPGETQY
TRBV2 | ASKRDRGEEKLF
TRBV5-1 | ASKSAGGRTGELF
TRBV7-2 | ASSFQKGTGELF
TRBV14 | ASSLWTPNTEAF
TRBV5-6 | ASSFQGAPYNEQF
TRBV6-4 | ASREDRVWYEQY
TRBV7-2 | ASSFSTITDTQY
TRBV5-4 | ASSLLPGDEKLF
TRBV6-1 | ASSGRTRGLGDEQF
TRBV6-5 | ATGGSSYEQY
TRBV24-1 | ATSDLTLAGNNEQF
TRBV9 | ASSVITGGSYNEQF
TRBV10-1 | ASSEQGANLYEQY
TRBV27 | ASSFSGTSGSYEQY
TRBV2 | ASRRGQGNEKLF
TRBV7-2 | ASSLSRVGARDEQF
TRBV4-1 | ASSRTWTDSGANVLT
TRBV5-8 | ASSLGRITNTGELF
TRBV10-2 | ASSYTGGFDTQY
TRBV19 | ASSGWGGTYNEQF
TRBV5-1 | ASSPPTDTQY
TRBV7-3 | ASSSVTRANTGELF
TRBV9 | ASSERVEDTQY
TRBV6-5 | ASRRNTGGNQPQH
TRBV7-9 | ASSRGKKEETQY
TRBV3-1/TRBV3-2 | ASSRRDLSVRDPGYT
TRBV5-6 | ASSSAGDEAF
TRBV6-2/TRBV6-3 | ASSYRGGSSYNEQF
TRBV7-2 | ASPGVYSSTDTQY
TRBV27 | ASTGGSSYNEQF
TRBV7-6 | ASKLDRLQETQY
TRBV7-9 | ASSLGTGLYGYT
TRBV7-6 | ASSLETGKNSPLH
TRBV30 | AWRGGTGQGFGYYGYT
TRBV3-1/TRBV3-2 | ASSQNRGSYGYT
TRBV4-1 | ASSQDGQARNTIY
TRBV11-1 | ASSSRTPGANVLT
TRBV7-9 | ASSPYRGRAPDTQY
TRBV19 | ASSLAGASYNEQF
TRBV2 | ASMQNGVTGELF
TRBV5-1 | ASTKLGSADTGELF
TRBV19 | ASSIEPSFVYEQY
TRBV7-9 | ASSLLRGGYPNNEQF
TRBV7-3 | ASSSGVGTEAF
TRBV14 | ASSHSIYEQY
TRBV2 | ASGGQYNSPLH
TRBV19 | ASSINSLAGKTDTQY
TRBV9 | ASDRGYNSPLH
TRBV5-1 | ASSLYPVTSGNNEQF
TRBV9 | ASSGGGWDANTGELF